The source of this T cell receptor beta chain is a study of shared clonotypes between healthy human individuals. The table came from immunoSEQ multiplex PCR; TCRdb's copy has only in-frame clones and leaves some out. The sample consists of about 490,000 clones, 76% of them appearing once. Germline CDR1 reads SNHLY; CDR2 reads FYNNEI. The CDR3 loop spans 15 amino acids. The germline V and J ends were trimmed by 3 bases and 0 bases, with 11 bases remaining between them. Sequenced material: PBMCs. This receptor was identified in a middle-aged woman in good health. Some clones in this sample may be carry-over from other donors' samples. The genes are TRBV2 and TRBJ1-1; D possibly corresponds to TRBD1 (5 bases). CDR3 region: CASSDSGTVNTEAFF. The CDR3, as DNA: TGTGCCAGCAGTGATTCCGGGACGGTGAACACTGAAGCTTTCTTT. Looking up the rest from reference TRBV2 and TRBJ1-1 gives the full variable domain: EPEVTQTPSHQVTQMGQEVILRCVPISNHLYFYWYRQILGQKVEFLVSFYNNEISEKSEIFDDQFSVERPDGSNFTLKIRSTKLEDSAMYFCASSDSGTVNTEAFFGQGTRLTVV.